Presented here are 20 T cell receptor beta chains from one specimen sequenced in a study of cytomegalovirus exposure and HLA in healthy donors. The study ran its PCR with 60 Vbeta and 13 Jbeta primers. TCRdb keeps only in-frame clones here, not all; method: immunoSEQ multiplex PCR. The sample lists more than 50,000 clones, around 68% seen once, with 20% to 25% in the top ten. The material sequenced was PBMCs. The origin of the receptors is a man in his fifties or sixties in good health and CMV-seropositive.

CDR3 bases: TGTGCCAGCTGGGCAGGGGGCAATCAGCCCCAGCATTTT. Amino acid sequence: CASWAGGNQPQHF. The V call is TRBV28, the J call TRBJ1-5; possibly TRBD1 for D (6 bases). The V end lost 8 bases, the J end lost 2 bases, and 10 bases lay between the germline ends. This CDR3 contains 13 residues. Per germline, CDR1 MDHEN and CDR2 SYDVKM.

This clone has more than one count but fewer than ten. Here the CDR3 reads CASSITWGQTEAFF. The DNA of the CDR3 is TGTGCCAGTAGTATAACCTGGGGACAGACTGAAGCTTTCTTT. The rearrangement joins TRBV19 to TRBJ1-1; 7 bases are a match to TRBD1. Germline V lookup: CDR1 LNHDA, CDR2 SQIVND (reference sequence). CDR3 length equals 14 residues. Trimming at V came to 2 bases and at J to 5 bases, leaving 5 bases not matched to a gene.

This sequence joins TRBV25-1 and TRBJ1-2; no definite D call. CDR3 length: 16 residues. The V gene's germline CDR1 is MGHDK and CDR2 SYGVNS. V was cut by 0 bases and J by 4 bases, with 15 bases left in between. In DNA, the CDR3 is TGTGCCAGCAGTGAATATCAAGCAGGCCTTCGCTATGGCTACACCTTC. As protein: CASSEYQAGLRYGYTF.

CDR3 coding DNA: TGTGCCAGCAGCTTCAAACAGGGAGTCCAAGAGACCCAGTACTTC. Its protein is CASSFKQGVQETQYF. This chain connects TRBV5-4 to TRBJ2-5, with a possible D match to TRBD1 (6 bases). CDR3 length equals 15 residues. The germline V and J ends were trimmed by 2 bases and 1 base, with 12 bases remaining between them. From germline, CDR1 is SGHNT and CDR2 YYREEE (reference sequence). Full variable domain (rest looked up from reference TRBV5-4 and TRBJ2-5): ETGVTQSPTHLIKTRGQQVTLRCSSQSGHNTVSWYQQALGQGPQFIFQYYREEENGRGNFPPRFSGLQFPNYSSELNVNALELDDSALYLCASSFKQGVQETQYFGPGTRLLVL.

The V gene is TRBV2, the J gene TRBJ2-3; D remains unclear. CDR1 is SNHLY and CDR2 is FYNNEI in the germline V gene. This CDR3 has 15 residues. CDR3 protein: CAISPENLRTDTQYF. CDR3 in DNA: TGTGCGATTAGCCCGGAGAACCTTCGCACAGATACGCAGTATTTT. The full variable domain, in which reference TRBV2 and TRBJ2-3 provide the parts outside the CDR3, is EPEVTQTPSHQVTQMGQEVILRCVPISNHLYFYWYRQILGQKVEFLVSFYNNEISEKSEIFDDQFSVERPDGSNFTLKIRSTKLEDSAMYFCAISPENLRTDTQYFGPGTRLTVL.

This clone came up a few times. The chain combines TRBV5-4 with TRBJ2-2; TRBD1 is a possible D gene (5 bases). The CDR3 is 14 residues long. CDR1 is SGHNT, CDR2 YYREEE, per germline (reference sequence). V gave up 3 bases and J gave up 6 bases, with 12 bases separating them. The CDR3, as DNA: TGTGCCAGCAGCTCCGAGGACAAACCCGGGGAGCTGTTTTTT. It is translated as CASSSEDKPGELFF.

This clone has only a few counts. V usage is TRBV19 and J usage is TRBJ2-7, with 7 bases matching TRBD2. The J segment lost 0 bases and the V segment lost 5 bases, leaving 4 bases of the junction unmatched. Germline V gives CDR1 LNHDA, CDR2 SQIVND (reference sequence). The CDR3 sequence is 14 residues long. DNA for the CDR3: TGTGCCAGTAGTCAAAGCGGGAACTCCTACGAGCAGTACTTC. Translating it yields CASSQSGNSYEQYF.

This rearrangement joins TRBV19 to TRBJ2-1; TRBD2 agrees at 12 bases. J was trimmed by 7 bases and V by 3 bases; bases with no gene match: 10. The CDR3 loop spans 17 amino acids. CDR1 and CDR2 from the germline V gene are LNHDA and SQIVND (reference sequence). CDR3 in amino acids: CASSIFPLAGGPNEQFF. The CDR3 nucleotides are TGTGCCAGTAGTATCTTTCCCCTAGCGGGAGGGCCTAATGAGCAGTTCTTC.

This chain joins TRBV9 and TRBJ2-7; D gene unclear. The CDR3 consists of 15 residues. Per the germline V gene, CDR1 is SGDLS and CDR2 is YYNGEE. Trimming stripped 0 bases from V and 3 bases from J, with 13 bases between. The CDR3 reads CASSVDPQVNYEQYF. The CDR3 DNA sequence: TGTGCCAGCAGCGTAGATCCTCAGGTGAACTACGAGCAGTACTTC. Full variable domain (missing parts from reference TRBV9 and TRBJ2-7): DSGVTQTPKHLITATGQRVTLRCSPRSGDLSVYWYQQSLDQGLQFLIQYYNGEERAKGNILERFSAQQFPDLHSELNLSSLELGDSALYFCASSVDPQVNYEQYFGPGTRLTVT.

The chain combines TRBV29-1 with TRBJ2-2; a weak D match, TRBD1 (5 bases). CDR3 size: 16 residues. V dropped 7 bases and J dropped 5 bases, with 23 bases sitting between them. Per the germline V gene, CDR1 is SQVTM and CDR2 is ANQGSEA. DNA of the CDR3: TGCAGCGCTACGCTTTTTGGGGCACATCAAACCGGGGAGCTGTTTTTT. Its translation is CSATLFGAHQTGELFF.

V gene TRBV7-9 combines with J gene TRBJ2-1; 14 nucleotides line up with TRBD2. With 1 base clipped from V and 10 bases from J, the junction kept 6 bases outside the gene matches. This CDR3 comprises 16 residues. Germline-derived CDR1 and CDR2 are SEHNR and FQNEAQ (reference sequence). The CDR3 protein is CASSLGGTSGGEEQFF. The CDR3 DNA follows: TGTGCCAGCAGCTTAGGAGGGACTAGCGGGGGAGAGGAGCAGTTCTTC. Together with reference TRBV7-9 and TRBJ2-1, the CDR3 gives the full variable domain: DTGVSQNPRHKITKRGQNVTFRCDPISEHNRLYWYRQTLGQGPEFLTYFQNEAQLEKSRLLSDRFSAERPKGSFSTLEIQRTEQGDSAMYLCASSLGGTSGGEEQFFGPGTRLTVL.

The rearrangement links TRBV4-1 to TRBJ2-5; no clear D gene. In germline, CDR1 is MGHRA, CDR2 YSYEKL. CDR3 length: 13 amino acids. V lost 1 base to trimming and J lost 6 bases, with 9 bases between them. The CDR3 DNA sequence: TGCGCCAGCAGCCAAGGGGCTCAGAAGACCCAGTACTTC. Translated, it gives CASSQGAQKTQYF.

The chain recombines TRBV6-1 with TRBJ2-2; D is ambiguous. V lost 7 bases to trimming and J lost 0 bases, with 12 bases between them. This CDR3 spans 15 amino acids. The V gene's germline CDR1 is MNHNS and CDR2 SASEGT. CDR3 loop: CASTTDTSNTGELFF. CDR3 coding DNA: TGTGCCAGCACCACAGACACCTCGAACACCGGGGAGCTGTTTTTT.

This clone was picked up a small number of times. V is TRBV30 and J is TRBJ1-1; TRBD1 might be the D (6 bases). Trimming pared 6 bases from V and 10 bases from J, leaving 15 bases between. Germline V gives CDR1 GTSNPN, CDR2 SVGIG (reference sequence). The CDR3 loop spans 11 amino acids. The CDR3 reads CACTPQGRAFF. For the CDR3, the DNA is TGTGCCTGTACCCCACAGGGACGAGCTTTCTTT.

The genes are TRBV28 and TRBJ2-7; 9 nucleotides align to TRBD2. The CDR3 extends over 12 amino acids. Per the germline V gene, CDR1 is MDHEN and CDR2 is SYDVKM. The V gene end was trimmed by 8 bases and the J gene end by 13 bases; junction bases not matched to a gene: 12. CDR3 sequence: CASCPLAGAFYF. CDR3 in DNA: TGTGCCAGCTGTCCCTTAGCGGGAGCCTTCTACTTC.

The chain has TRBV28 and TRBJ1-1; D may be TRBD1 (5 bases). CDR3 length equals 13 residues. V lost 2 bases and J lost 4, with 8 bases in between. Germline V gene lookup returns CDR1 MDHEN and CDR2 SYDVKM. This CDR3 is CASSLGALTEAFF. The DNA for the CDR3 is TGTGCCAGCAGTTTAGGGGCCCTCACTGAAGCTTTCTTT.

J is TRBJ2-1 and V is TRBV7-8; weak D call: TRBD2 (6 bases). The CDR3 spans 16 residues. CDR1 and CDR2 (germline): SGHVS, FQNEAQ. The V end was cut by 5 bases, the J end by 3 bases, with 17 bases between. CDR3 amino acids: CASSAPRDSFYNEQFF. Here the CDR3 DNA reads TGTGCCAGCAGCGCGCCCCGGGACTCTTTCTACAATGAGCAGTTCTTC. Supplemented by reference TRBV7-8 and TRBJ2-1, the full variable domain reads GAGVSQSPRYKVAKRGQDVALRCDPISGHVSLFWYQQALGQGPEFLTYFQNEAQLDKSGLPSDRFFAERPEGSVSTLKIQRTQQEDSAVYLCASSAPRDSFYNEQFFGPGTRLTVL.

V and J are TRBV29-1 and TRBJ1-2; D is unresolved. This CDR3 spans 12 amino acids. The germline V and J ends were trimmed by 4 bases and 0 bases, with 6 bases remaining between them. CDR1 is SQVTM, CDR2 ANQGSEA, per germline. CDR3 loop: CSVALTNYGYTF. CDR3 bases: TGCAGCGTTGCACTGACTAACTATGGCTACACCTTC.

This chain joins TRBV19 and TRBJ1-1, with 7 bases lining up with TRBD1. V lost 3 bases and J lost 4; bases outside the gene matches: 5. The CDR3 is 14 amino acids. Looked up from germline, CDR1 is LNHDA and CDR2 is SQIVND (reference sequence). The CDR3 DNA follows: TGTGCCAGTAGTATCTACAGGGGTGGCACTGAAGCTTTCTTT. It is translated as CASSIYRGGTEAFF.

The chain links TRBV5-8 to TRBJ2-1; 7 positions match TRBD1. The V segment lost 3 bases and the J segment 2 bases; nucleotides outside the gene matches: 2. This CDR3 spans 14 amino acids. Per germline, CDR1 SGHTS and CDR2 YDEGEE. DNA for the CDR3: TGTGCCAGCAGCTATGACAGGGCCTACAATGAGCAGTTCTTC. This encodes CASSYDRAYNEQFF.